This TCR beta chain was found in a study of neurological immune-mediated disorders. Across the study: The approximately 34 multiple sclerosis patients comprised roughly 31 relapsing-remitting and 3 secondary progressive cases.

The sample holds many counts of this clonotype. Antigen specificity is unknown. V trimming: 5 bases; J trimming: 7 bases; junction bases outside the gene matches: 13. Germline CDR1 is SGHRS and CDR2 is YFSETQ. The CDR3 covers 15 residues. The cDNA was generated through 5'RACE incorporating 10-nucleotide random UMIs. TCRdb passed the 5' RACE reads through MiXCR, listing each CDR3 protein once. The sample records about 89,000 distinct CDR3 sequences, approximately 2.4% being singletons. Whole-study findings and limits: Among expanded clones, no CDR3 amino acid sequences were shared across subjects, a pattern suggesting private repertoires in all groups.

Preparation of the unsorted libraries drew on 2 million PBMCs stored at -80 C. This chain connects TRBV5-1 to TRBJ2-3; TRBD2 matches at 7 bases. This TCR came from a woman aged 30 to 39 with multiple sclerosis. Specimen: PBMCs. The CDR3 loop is CASRLPGWEGNTQYF. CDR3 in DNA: TGCGCCAGCAGACTCCCGGGATGGGAGGGGAATACGCAGTATTTT.